The source of this T cell receptor beta chain is a study of Ad26.COV2.S vaccination and SARS-CoV-2 variants. Broader study findings: People who got the vaccine or the placebo had similar non-spike TCR breadth.

A remark on this clone: What it binds is unknown. The DNA is omitted, as the CDR3 cannot be located on it reliably, and the CDR3 follows TCRdb's listing.

The CDR3 numbers 17 amino acids, ends counted. Generated by immunoSEQ multiplex PCR, the TCRdb table keeps only in-frame clones and is missing some. In the table there are some 270,000 clones, around nine tenths of which are singletons. Regarding treatment: roughly 19 received Ad26.COV2.S at low or high dose, single or two shots; several received placebo; per-sample allocation not given. Sampling took place 63 days after the first vaccine or placebo injection. Sequencing was performed on peripheral blood, taken in a trial of Ad26.COV2.S vaccine versus placebo. The chain combines TRBV21-1 with TRBJ2-7; no check of the table's D call, TRBD2, against the DNA was made. TRBV21-1 is termed a pseudogene. The sequence was collected from a person aged 18 to 59 who received the Ad26.COV2.S COVID-19 vaccine or a placebo. CDR3 sequence reads: CASSEEVGGGASYEQYF.